This record looks at one T cell receptor beta chain sequence and its context. The data were taken from a study of tumor-infiltrating lymphocytes in oesophageal squamous cell carcinoma. Per the germline V gene, CDR1 is SGHVS and CDR2 is FNYEAQ. The CDR3 loop spans 15 amino acids. TCRdb reprocessed the PCR reads with MiXCR, giving one entry per CDR3 protein. The top ten hold 29% of the sample, which has fewer than 20,000 distinct CDR3 sequences, around 44% seen once. This receptor was obtained from a male donor with esophageal squamous cell carcinoma. Sequenced input: esophageal tumor tissue. This rearrangement joins TRBV7-6 to TRBJ2-7, with 10 nucleotides matching TRBD1. The end of the DNA aligns better with TRBJ2-5, so the J call may be wrong. CDR3 DNA: TGTGCCAGCAGCTCCCGGGACAGGGGTTTAGAGACCCAGTACTTC. This codes for CASSSRDRGLETQYF.